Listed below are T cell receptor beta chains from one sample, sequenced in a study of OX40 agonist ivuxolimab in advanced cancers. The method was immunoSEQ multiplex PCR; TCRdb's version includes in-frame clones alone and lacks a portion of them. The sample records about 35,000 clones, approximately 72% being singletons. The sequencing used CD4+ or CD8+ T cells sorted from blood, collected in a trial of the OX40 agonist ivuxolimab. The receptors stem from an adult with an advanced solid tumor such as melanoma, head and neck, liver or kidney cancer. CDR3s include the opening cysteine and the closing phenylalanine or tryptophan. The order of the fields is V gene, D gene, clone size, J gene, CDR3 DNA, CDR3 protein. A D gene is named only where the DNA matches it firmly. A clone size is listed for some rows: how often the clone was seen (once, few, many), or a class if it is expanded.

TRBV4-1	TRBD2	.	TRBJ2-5	TGCGCCAGCAGTCTAGCAACTAGCGGGCCACAAGAGACCCAGTACTTC	CASSLATSGPQETQYF
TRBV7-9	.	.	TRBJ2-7	TGTGCCAGCAGCTTTTCGGCTTGGGGCGAGCAGTACTTC	CASSFSAWGEQYF
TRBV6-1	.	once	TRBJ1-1	TGTGCCAGCAGAGCAGGGGATAAAAACGGTGAAGCTTTCTTT	CASRAGDKNGEAFF
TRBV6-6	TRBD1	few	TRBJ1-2	TGTGCCAGCAGTTACTCGACAGGGGGCTACACCTTC	CASSYSTGGYTF
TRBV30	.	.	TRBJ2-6	TGTGCCCCCGGACGGGTGTCTGGGGCCAACGTCCTGACTTTC	CAPGRVSGANVLTF
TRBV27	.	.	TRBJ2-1	TGTGCCAGCAGTTCCACAGGTACTAGCTCCTACAATGAGCAGTTCTTC	CASSSTGTSSYNEQFF
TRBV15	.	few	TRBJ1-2	TGTGCCACCAGCTCCCACTCGCGGGGGGGAGACTATGGCTACACCTTC	CATSSHSRGGDYGYTF
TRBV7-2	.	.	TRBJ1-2	TGTGCCAGCAGCTTAAGGAGTGGGGGAGGGTCGAATTATGGCTACACCTTC	CASSLRSGGGSNYGYTF
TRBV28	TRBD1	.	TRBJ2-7	TGTGCCAGCAGCGAAACAGGGGCCCCAACTTTCTACGAGCAGTACTTC	CASSETGAPTFYEQYF
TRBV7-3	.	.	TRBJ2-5	TGTGCCAGCAGCTTGGGGCGCGGGCGCTGGGAGACCCAGTACTTC	CASSLGRGRWETQYF
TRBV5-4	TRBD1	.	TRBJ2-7	TGTGCCAGCAGCTTACAGGGGGCGCGTGAGCAGTACTTC	CASSLQGAREQYF
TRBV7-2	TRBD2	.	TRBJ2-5	TGTGCCAGCAGCTTAGGCCCAGCGGGGGACGAGACCCAGTACTTC	CASSLGPAGDETQYF
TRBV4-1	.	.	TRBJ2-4	TGCGCCAGCAGCCAAGAATTCAGGGTCGCGGCTCGGGAAAACATTCAGTACTTC	CASSQEFRVAARENIQYF
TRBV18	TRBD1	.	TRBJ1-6	TGTGCCAGCACCGACAGGGGAAATTCACCCCTCCACTTT	CASTDRGNSPLHF
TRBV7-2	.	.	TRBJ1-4	TGTGCCAGCAGCCCCGAACGGGCCGGCTCAGGGAAGGAAAAACTGTTTTTT	CASSPERAGSGKEKLFF
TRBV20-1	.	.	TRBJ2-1	TGCAGTGCTAGTCGCAATGAGCAGTTCTTC	CSASRNEQFF
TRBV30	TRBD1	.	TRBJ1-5	TGTGCCTGGAGTGCCCAGGGGGACAGGCTAGTGAGCAATCAGCCCCAGCATTTT	CAWSAQGDRLVSNQPQHF
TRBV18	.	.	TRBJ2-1	TGTGCCAGCTCTCCCTCGGGCGGCAATGAGCAGTTCTTC	CASSPSGGNEQFF
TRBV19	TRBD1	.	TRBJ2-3	TGTGCCAGTAGTATAACAGGGGGTCCTCTCGATACGCAGTATTTT	CASSITGGPLDTQYF
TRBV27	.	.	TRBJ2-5	TGTGCCAGCAGCCACCAAGAGACCCAGTACTTC	CASSHQETQYF
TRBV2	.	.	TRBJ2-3	TGTGCCAGCACTCGAAGGGGGGGGCTCAGCACAGATACGCAGTATTTT	CASTRRGGLSTDTQYF
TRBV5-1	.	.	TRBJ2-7	TGCGCCAGCAGCCCTCGGATTGGGGCGGGGTCCTACGAGCAGTACTTC	CASSPRIGAGSYEQYF
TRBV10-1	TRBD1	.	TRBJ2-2	TGCGCCAGCAGTGAATATATTGGGACAGGGGAGGCCGGGGAGCTGTTTTTT	CASSEYIGTGEAGELFF
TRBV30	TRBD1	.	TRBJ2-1	TGTGCCTGGAGTTCCGGGACAGGGCCTAGGGAGCAGTTCTTC	CAWSSGTGPREQFF
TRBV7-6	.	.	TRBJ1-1	TGTGCCAGCAGCTTGACCGGGACAGAAGCTTTCTTT	CASSLTGTEAFF
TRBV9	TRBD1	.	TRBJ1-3	TGTGCCAGCAGCCGTGGACAGGGGTTGGGAAACACCATATATTTT	CASSRGQGLGNTIYF
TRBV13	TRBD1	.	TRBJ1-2	TGTGCCAGCAGCCGAACAGGGGGCAAGAGAACGGACTATGGCTACACCTTC	CASSRTGGKRTDYGYTF
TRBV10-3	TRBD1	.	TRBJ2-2	TGTGCCTTGGGACAGTTGAACACCGGGGAGCTGTTTTTT	CALGQLNTGELFF